The 20 T cell receptor beta chains given below trace back to one sample, sequenced in a study of T cells expressing NK-cell markers. TCRdb reworked the 5' RACE reads into one entry per CDR3 protein, no DNA. This table holds approximately 440,000 distinct CDR3 sequences. Sequenced sample: blood T cells: a sorted CD56 or NKG2C T cell subset, CD4+ or CD8+ T cells, or bulk PBMC T cells (not recorded which). The receptor set was obtained from a woman aged 45-65 years in good health.

The chain joins TRBV7-2 to TRBJ1-3. The CDR3 sequence is 13 residues long. Germline-derived CDR1 and CDR2 are SGHTA and FQGNSA. CDR3 residues: CASSSVSGNTIYF. Supplemented by reference TRBV7-2 and TRBJ1-3, the full variable domain reads GAGVSQSPSNKVTEKGKDVELRCDPISGHTALYWYRQSLGQGLEFLIYFQGNSAPDKSGLPSDRFSAERTGGSVSTLTIQRTQQEDSAVYLCASSSVSGNTIYFGEGSWLTVV.

The chain uses TRBV4-2 and TRBJ1-2; the TCRdb call, TRBD1, lacks DNA for checking. Germline V gives CDR1 LGHNA, CDR2 YNFKEQ. The CDR3 has 15 residues. CDR3 region: CASVPADGQGSGYTF.

The chain recombines TRBV15 with TRBJ2-1. Germline loops: CDR1 LNHNV, CDR2 YYDKDF (reference sequence). The CDR3 totals 16 residues. CDR3 protein: CATSPIRTNLYNEQFF. Full variable domain (outside the CDR3, taken from reference TRBV15 and TRBJ2-1): DAMVIQNPRYQVTQFGKPVTLSCSQTLNHNVMYWYQQKSSQAPKLLFHYYDKDFNNEADTPDNFQSRRPNTSFCFLDIRSPGLGDTAMYLCATSPIRTNLYNEQFFGPGTRLTVL.

CDR3 protein: CASSLGAPLTPLAGGPHEQFF. The J gene is TRBJ2-1, the V gene TRBV11-3; TCRdb lists TRBD2, though no DNA is available to test this call. The germline V gene has CDR1 SGHNT and CDR2 YENEEA. The CDR3 loop spans 21 amino acids.

V is TRBV7-2 and J is TRBJ2-7. Germline V lookup: CDR1 SGHTA, CDR2 FQGNSA. The CDR3 has 14 residues. CDR3 in amino acids: CASSFSRAPYEQYF.

This chain joins TRBV30 and TRBJ2-1; the D call from TCRdb, TRBD1, cannot be confirmed without DNA. The germline V gene has CDR1 GTSNPN and CDR2 SVGIG (reference sequence). The CDR3 is 13 amino acids. CDR3 protein: CAWSPMGQDEQFF.

The V gene is TRBV12-3 or TRBV12-4, the J gene TRBJ2-2; TCRdb names TRBD1, which stays unverified in the absence of DNA. The CDR3 totals 13 residues. This chain's CDR3 is CASSLKGGRELFF.

This sequence joins TRBV20-1 and TRBJ2-1; TCRdb names TRBD2, which stays unverified in the absence of DNA. The CDR3 sequence is 14 residues long. The germline gives CDR1 DFQATT, CDR2 SNEGSKA (reference sequence). The CDR3 spells CSARDGGRPNEQFF.

The V call is TRBV4-1, the J call TRBJ2-7; TCRdb outputs TRBD2, but without DNA this stays unchecked. The germline gives CDR1 MGHRA, CDR2 YSYEKL. The CDR3 totals 15 residues. The CDR3 loop is CASSQTRDQIYEQYF.

This chain uses TRBV4-2 with TRBJ1-3. CDR3 length: 17 residues. The germline CDR1 and CDR2 sequences are LGHNA and YNFKEQ. This CDR3 is CASSQPTLRASGNTIYF.

This sequence joins TRBV6-5 and TRBJ1-2. Germline V gene data show CDR1 as MNHEY and CDR2 as SVGAGI. This CDR3 region has 14 residues. This chain's CDR3 is CASSRGSAAYGYTF.

The chain has TRBV11-3 and TRBJ1-2; there is no DNA to check the TCRdb D call of TRBD1. The CDR3 is 13 residues long. CDR1 SGHNT and CDR2 YENEEA come from the germline V gene. This CDR3 reads CASSWDTNYGYTF.

The chain employs TRBV14 and TRBJ1-1; without DNA, the TCRdb call of TRBD1 cannot be checked. The CDR3 has 15 amino acids. In germline, CDR1 is SGHDN, CDR2 FVKESK. The CDR3 sequence is CASSFRTGQSTEAFF.

The gene calls are TRBV12-3 or TRBV12-4 and TRBJ2-2; TCRdb's D call of TRBD1 is untestable without DNA. The CDR3 has 12 residues. The CDR3 sequence: CATGQVTGELFF.

This sequence joins TRBV12-3 or TRBV12-4 and TRBJ2-2; TCRdb designates TRBD1, a call that cannot be tested without DNA. CDR3 length: 17 amino acids. The CDR3: CASTKGGKRRVTGELFF.

The chain joins TRBV10-2 to TRBJ2-1. Germline V gene sequence: CDR1 WSHSY, CDR2 SAAADI. The CDR3 is 14 residues long. The CDR3: CASSEWRPESLNVF.

This chain joins TRBV4-1 and TRBJ2-1; the D call from TCRdb, TRBD2, cannot be confirmed without DNA. The CDR3 totals 18 residues. Germline V gene data show CDR1 as MGHRA and CDR2 as YSYEKL. CDR3 region: CASSQDLSSGSSYNEQFF.

The chain joins TRBV12-3 or TRBV12-4 to TRBJ2-1; without DNA, the TCRdb call of TRBD1 cannot be checked. The CDR3 length is 14 residues. CDR3 in amino acids: CASCRDRIYNEQFF.

The chain combines TRBV10-2 with TRBJ1-5; TCRdb picks TRBD1, but there is no DNA to check that call. The CDR3 covers 14 residues. CDR1 and CDR2 from the germline V gene are WSHSY and SAAADI. The CDR3 reads CASGYREVSQPQHF.

The V call is TRBV4-1, the J call TRBJ2-1; TCRdb reports TRBD2, a call that lacks DNA to check it against. CDR3 length equals 15 residues. Germline V gene lookup returns CDR1 MGHRA and CDR2 YSYEKL. CDR3 residues: CASSPGGLAGGEQFF.